This record concerns one T cell receptor (beta chain) sequence. No antigen is known for it. No infections or other immune events were documented during collection. Germline assignment: CDR1 LGHNA and CDR2 YSLEER. The V and J ends lost 4 bases and 0 bases respectively, with 7 bases between them. The CDR3 is 14 amino acids. This sample stems from a study of identifying expanded T cells in peripheral blood. Findings of the study overall: Technical replicates showed around 1.3 changed clones; about 2 weeks 15 to 20; four weeks 19. Approximately two-week clone count variance significantly increased as total template count grew.

The table came from immunoSEQ multiplex PCR; TCRdb's copy has only in-frame clones and leaves some out. The table records tens of thousands of clones, 80% to 90% of them present only once. This sequence joins TRBV4-3 and TRBJ1-3, with D unclear. The clonotype originates from a person aged 18 to 75 in good health. Source material: blood. The DNA for the CDR3 is TGCGCCAGCAGCCCGTTCCACTCTGGAAACACCATATATTTT. Protein: CASSPFHSGNTIYF.